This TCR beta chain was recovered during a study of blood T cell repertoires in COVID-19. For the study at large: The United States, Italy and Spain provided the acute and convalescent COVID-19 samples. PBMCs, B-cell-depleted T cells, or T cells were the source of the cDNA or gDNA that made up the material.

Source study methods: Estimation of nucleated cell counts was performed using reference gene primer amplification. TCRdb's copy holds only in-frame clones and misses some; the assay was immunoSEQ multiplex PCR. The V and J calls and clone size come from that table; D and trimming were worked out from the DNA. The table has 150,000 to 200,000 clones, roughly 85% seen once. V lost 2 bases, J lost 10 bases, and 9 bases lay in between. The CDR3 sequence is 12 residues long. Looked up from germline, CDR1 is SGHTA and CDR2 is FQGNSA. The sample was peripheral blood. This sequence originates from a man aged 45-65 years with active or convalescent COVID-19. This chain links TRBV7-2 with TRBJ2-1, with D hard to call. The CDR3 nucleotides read TGTGCCAGCAGCTTAAAAAACAGAGAGCAGTTCTTC. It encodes CASSLKNREQFF.